This T cell receptor beta chain was captured by sequencing in a study of OX40 agonist ivuxolimab in advanced cancers. Background on the whole study: Ivuxolimab, which targeted the costimulatory receptor OX40 (CD134), was an agonistic, fully human IgG2 monoclonal antibody. Intravenous ivuxolimab was administered to patients every 2 weeks at six dose levels: 0.01, 0.1, 0.3, 1.5, 3 and 10 mg/kg. Of the roughly 54 dose-escalation patients, hepatocellular carcinoma was present in roughly 19, melanoma in approximately 15, renal cell carcinoma in 9 and head and neck cancer in 9. A male proportion of nearly 85% and a mean age of around 60 years, ranging from about 20 to 79, were recorded for the dose-escalation cohort. Prior anti-PD-1, anti-PD-L1 or anti-CTLA-4 therapy was permitted, and approximately 40% of dose-escalation patients had received checkpoint inhibitors. Partial responses occurred in three dose-escalation patients: two with cutaneous melanoma and one with hepatocellular carcinoma. The purpose of peripheral TCRbeta sequencing was to test whether ivuxolimab changed TCR sequence diversity and led to clonal T-cell expansion. The paper covers the monotherapy dose-escalation part of the phase I ivuxolimab trial, which included N ≈ 54 patients.

The CDR3 has 16 amino acids, counting the end cysteine and phenylalanine. Just CDR3 DNA is preserved here, 48 bases in frame from base 1. CDR1 and CDR2 are read off the germline V gene as SQVTM and ANQGSEA. The germline V and J ends show losses of 6 bases and 5 bases respectively, and no gene match explains 14 bases of the junction. Overall study results and their limits: In partial responders in the 0.1-3.0 mg/kg groups, normalized peripheral clonal expansion was found to be among the lowest, especially among CD8+ T cells. After ivuxolimab, more expanded clones were found on average in CD8+ T cells than in CD4+ T cells. At doses of 0.1 to 3.0 mg/kg, clonal expansion of both CD4+ and CD8+ blood T cells was observed from baseline to week 6. Low levels of normalized T-cell clonal expansion were also seen in some patients who did not respond. The antigen specificity of the peripheral T cells that underwent clonal expansion was not determined.

This clone was counted a single time. Its antigen is currently not known. No base-level quality is on record; no much larger clone is a single base apart. Genomic DNA was isolated from the sorted cells so that the TCRbeta CDR3 region could be sequenced. The immunoSEQ Assay was used for sequencing of TCRbeta CDR3 regions. TCRdb retrieved this table from immuneACCESS and kept in-frame rearrangements only. Not all clones are present; in checked studies, unresolved V genes account for under half, and no reason is known for the remainder. Across this sample there are 99,000 or so clones, with 90% to 95% seen only once. The ten largest clones take up about 0.31% of the sample. Patients with a history of autoimmune disease or receiving systemic immunosuppression were excluded from the trial. Peripheral blood for TCR sequencing was collected from all dose cohorts at baseline, on cycle 4 day 1, and on cycle 7 day 1. Samples were obtained from an open-label, multicenter, first-in-human phase I dose-escalation trial of ivuxolimab. Adults with locally advanced or metastatic melanoma, renal cell, hepatocellular, or head and neck squamous cell carcinoma were enrolled in the trial. Before TCR sequencing, CD4+ T cells and CD8+ T cells from peripheral blood were sorted into separate populations.

The sequences come from CD4+ or CD8+ T cells sorted from blood, collected in a trial of the OX40 agonist ivuxolimab. This receptor was obtained from an adult with an advanced solid tumor such as melanoma, head and neck, liver or kidney cancer. The chain is assembled from TRBV29-1 and TRBJ2-1; 9 bases in the junction line up with TRBD1. The nucleotides read TGCAGCGTGGGGACAGGGCTGATGGCTTTTAACAATGAGCAGTTCTTC. Its protein is CSVGTGLMAFNNEQFF.